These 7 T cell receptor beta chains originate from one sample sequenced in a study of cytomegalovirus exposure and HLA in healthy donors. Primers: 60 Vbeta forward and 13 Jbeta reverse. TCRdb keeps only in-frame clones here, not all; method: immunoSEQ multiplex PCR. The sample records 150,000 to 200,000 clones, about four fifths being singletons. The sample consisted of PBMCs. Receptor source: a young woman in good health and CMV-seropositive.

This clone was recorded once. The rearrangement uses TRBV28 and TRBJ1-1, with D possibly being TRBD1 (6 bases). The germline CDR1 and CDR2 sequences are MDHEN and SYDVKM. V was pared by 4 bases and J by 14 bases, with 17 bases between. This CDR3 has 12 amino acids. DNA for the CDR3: TGTGCCAGCAGTTCCCCGAGGGGGGGGAACTTCTTT. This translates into CASSSPRGGNFF.

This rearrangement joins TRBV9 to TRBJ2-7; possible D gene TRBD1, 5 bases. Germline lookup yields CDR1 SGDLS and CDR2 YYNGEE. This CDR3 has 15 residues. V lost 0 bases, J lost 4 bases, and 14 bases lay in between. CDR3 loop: CASSVGAGLDYEQYF. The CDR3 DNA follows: TGTGCCAGCAGCGTAGGGGCAGGGTTAGATTACGAGCAGTACTTC.

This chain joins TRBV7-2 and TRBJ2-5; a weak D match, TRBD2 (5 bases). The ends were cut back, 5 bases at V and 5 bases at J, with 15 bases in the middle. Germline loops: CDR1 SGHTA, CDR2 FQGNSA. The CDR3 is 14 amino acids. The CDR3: CASSLAPRGETQYF. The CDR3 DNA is TGTGCCAGCAGCCTTGCCCCGCGAGGGGAGACCCAGTACTTC.

The CDR3 spells CASASHYGYTF. The DNA of the CDR3 is TGTGCCAGCGCGTCTCACTATGGCTACACCTTC. V is TRBV6-1 and J is TRBJ1-2; the D is unclear. Germline V gives CDR1 MNHNS, CDR2 SASEGT. V lost 8 bases, J lost 3 bases, and 7 bases lay in between. The CDR3 sequence is 11 residues long.

This CDR3 is CASSDRQPRNTEAFF. DNA of the CDR3: TGTGCCAGCAGTGACCGACAGCCTAGGAACACTGAAGCTTTCTTT. The V and J genes are TRBV25-1 and TRBJ1-1; maybe TRBD1 (5 bases). This CDR3 contains 15 residues. Germline V gene lookup returns CDR1 MGHDK and CDR2 SYGVNS. The V and J ends lost 3 bases and 1 base respectively, with 12 bases between them. The whole variable domain, filled in from reference TRBV25-1 and TRBJ1-1, reads EADIYQTPRYLVIGTGKKITLECSQTMGHDKMYWYQQDPGMELHLIHYSYGVNSTEKGDLSSESTVSRIRTEHFPLTLESARPSHTSQYLCASSDRQPRNTEAFFGQGTRLTVV.

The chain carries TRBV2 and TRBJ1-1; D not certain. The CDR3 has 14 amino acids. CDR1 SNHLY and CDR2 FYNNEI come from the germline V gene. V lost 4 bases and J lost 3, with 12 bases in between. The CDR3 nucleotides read TGTGCCAGCAGTGGAGGAGGTTTGGACACTGAAGCTTTCTTT. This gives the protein CASSGGGLDTEAFF.

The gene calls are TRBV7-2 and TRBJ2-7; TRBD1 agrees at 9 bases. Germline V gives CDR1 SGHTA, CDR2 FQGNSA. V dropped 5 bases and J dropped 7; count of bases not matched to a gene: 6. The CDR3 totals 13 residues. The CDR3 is CASSTNRGLEQYF. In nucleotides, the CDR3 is TGTGCCAGCAGCACAAACAGGGGGCTTGAGCAGTACTTC.